The next 5 T cell receptor beta chains were all read from a single sample in a study of glioma-infiltrating T cells listed by TCRdb under 2016. The data were produced on an Illumina MiSeq. TCR alpha and beta CDR3 regions were amplified with the iRepertoire nested amplicon-rescue multiplex PCR (arm-PCR) platform from RNA. The public reads were quality trimmed at Q25 with fastp and then assembled into clones with MiXCR by TCRdb, keeping productive beta chains. Each entry merges the rows of one CDR3 protein and shows their most common DNA and genes. The sample data list tens of thousands of distinct CDR3 sequences, and 35% to 45% of these were observed just once. The ten largest clones add up to approximately 38% of the sample. Sequenced material: glioma tissue, nonneoplastic brain tissue, or PBMCs (not recorded which). The receptors come from a human donor with low-grade glioma or glioblastoma, undergoing nonglioma brain surgery, or in good health (not recorded which).

A remark on this clonotype: A much bigger clone sits one base away, suggesting this may be a read error. The V and J genes are TRBV19 and TRBJ1-1, with D possibly being TRBD1 (6 bases). The CDR3 covers 13 residues. Germline V gives CDR1 LNHDA, CDR2 SQIVND (reference sequence). CDR3 loop: CASSKTQGTEALF. For the CDR3, the DNA is TGTGCCAGTAGTAAAACACAGGGAACTGAAGCTCTCTTT.

This clonotype was observed at least ten times. The chain joins TRBV6-6 to TRBJ1-1, with D perhaps TRBD1 (6 bases). The CDR3 is made up of 15 amino acids. V lost 2 bases to trimming and J lost 4 bases, with 14 bases between them. Germline V gene lookup returns CDR1 MNHNY and CDR2 SVGAGI (reference sequence). The DNA of the CDR3 is TGTGCCAGCAGTTACGGGGGGGGGGCATTCACTGAAGCTTTCTTT. Its protein is CASSYGGGAFTEAFF.

This clonotype has a single count. Being one base from a much bigger clone, this may be a read error. The V gene is TRBV5-1, the J gene TRBJ2-7, with D possibly TRBD1 on 6 matching bases. V was pared by 4 bases and J by 6 bases, with 14 bases between. This CDR3 region has 13 residues. Germline lookup yields CDR1 SGHRS and CDR2 YFSETQ. The DNA of the CDR3 is TGCGCCAGCAGCACTCAGGGGACCTGCGAGCAGTACTTC. It codes for CASSTQGTCEQYF.

For this clonotype: A much larger clone lies a single base off, so this may be a read error. V gene TRBV24-1 combines with J gene TRBJ2-6, with 7 bases lining up with TRBD1. This CDR3 has 16 amino acids. The V segment lost 4 bases and the J segment 6 bases; nucleotides outside the gene matches: 8. Germline V gene sequence: CDR1 KGHDR, CDR2 SFDVKD. The CDR3 sequence is CATSDPTGRVANVLTF. For the CDR3, the DNA is TGTGCCACCAGTGACCCGACAGGGCGAGTGGCCAACGTCCTGACTTTC.

Many counts were recorded for this clonotype. The chain carries TRBV5-1 and TRBJ1-1; D is undetermined. This CDR3 contains 13 residues. V was pared by 2 bases and J by 1 base, with 6 bases between. Per germline, CDR1 SGHRS and CDR2 YFSETQ. The DNA of the CDR3 is TGCGCCAGCAGCTTCGGTCAGAACACTGAAGCTTTCTTT. As protein: CASSFGQNTEAFF.